These 14 T cell receptor beta chains share one sample of origin, sequenced in a study of blood T cell repertoires in COVID-19. The method was immunoSEQ multiplex PCR; TCRdb's version includes in-frame clones alone and lacks a portion of them. Of tens of thousands of clones in the sample, 70% to 90% were seen once. The sample consisted of peripheral blood. The origin of the receptors is a human donor with active COVID-19. The donor label of this sample is uncertain.

The V and J genes are TRBV29-1 and TRBJ2-1; 9 nucleotides align to TRBD2. Germline-derived CDR1 and CDR2 are SQVTM and ANQGSEA. Germline trimming cut 7 bases from V and 5 bases from J; bases unmatched to any gene: 3. The CDR3 length is 12 residues. The CDR3 spells CSGRLADNEQFF. As DNA, the CDR3 is TGCAGCGGGCGACTAGCGGACAATGAGCAGTTCTTC.

The genes are TRBV9 and TRBJ1-6; 9 nucleotides match TRBD1. This CDR3 is 15 amino acids long. Germline CDR1 reads SGDLS; CDR2 reads YYNGEE. The V segment lost 3 bases and the J segment 7 bases; nucleotides outside the gene matches: 5. The CDR3 spells CASSEQGAQNSPLHF. For the CDR3, the DNA is TGTGCCAGCAGCGAACAGGGGGCGCAGAATTCACCCCTCCACTTT.

This rearrangement joins TRBV16 to TRBJ2-7, with D hard to call. Trimming left V 4 bases short and J 3 bases short, with 22 bases between. The CDR3 is 17 residues long. The germline V gene has CDR1 KGHSY and CDR2 FQNENV. CDR3 protein: CASSPVFGIPTSYEQYF. The CDR3 DNA follows: TGTGCCAGCAGCCCCGTGTTTGGCATACCCACAAGCTACGAGCAGTACTTC. Combining the CDR3 with reference TRBV16 and TRBJ2-7 gives the whole variable domain GEEVAQTPKHLVRGEGQKAKLYCAPIKGHSYVFWYQQVLKNEFKFLISFQNENVFDETGMPKERFSAKCLPNSPCSLEIQATKLEDSAVYFCASSPVFGIPTSYEQYFGPGTRLTVT.

The chain links TRBV19 to TRBJ1-1; 8 nucleotides line up with TRBD1. The CDR3 is 16 amino acids. Trimming cost V 6 bases and J 1 base; bases outside gene matches: 10. Germline V gene lookup returns CDR1 LNHDA and CDR2 SQIVND (reference sequence). The CDR3 is CASRVYAGGENTEAFF. The CDR3 coding sequence is TGTGCCAGTAGGGTGTATGCAGGGGGCGAGAACACTGAAGCTTTCTTT. The variable domain in full, completed from reference TRBV19 and TRBJ1-1, reads DGGITQSPKYLFRKEGQNVTLSCEQNLNHDAMYWYRQDPGQGLRLIYYSQIVNDFQKGDIAEGYSVSREKKESFPLTVTSAQKNPTAFYLCASRVYAGGENTEAFFGQGTRLTVV.

This clone showed up just once. This chain uses TRBV28 with TRBJ2-7; 15 bases match TRBD2. V shed 8 bases and J 11 bases; nucleotides not matched to a gene: 7. The CDR3 has 13 residues. The germline gives CDR1 MDHEN, CDR2 SYDVKM. The CDR3 nucleotides are TGTGCCAGCGGGACTAGCGGGAGGAGGGTGGAGTACTTC. Its translation: CASGTSGRRVEYF.

The chain is built from TRBV6-5 and TRBJ2-1; D perhaps matches TRBD2 (7 bases). The CDR3 contains 15 residues. Germline V gives CDR1 MNHEY, CDR2 SVGAGI. Trimming shortened V by 3 bases and J by 2 bases, and 11 bases separated the two germline ends. The CDR3 is CASSYTRGPYNEQFF. The CDR3 DNA is TGTGCCAGCAGTTATACGCGGGGGCCCTACAATGAGCAGTTCTTC.

The rearrangement uses TRBV7-8 and TRBJ2-2; TRBD1 might be the D (6 bases). Trimming removed 5 bases from V and 6 bases from J, with 25 bases in between. Germline V CDR1 and CDR2: SGHVS, FQNEAQ. The CDR3 is made up of 18 amino acids. The DNA for the CDR3 is TGTGCCAGCAGCCATCAGCGAAGGGGGAGTGGAGGCGCCGGGGAGCTGTTTTTT. Residues: CASSHQRRGSGGAGELFF.

The CDR3 sequence: CASGSNPEAFF. The DNA for the CDR3 is TGTGCTAGTGGTTCCAATCCTGAAGCTTTCTTT. V usage is TRBV12-5 and J usage is TRBJ1-1; D is unclear. Trimming took off 4 bases at V and 6 bases at J, with 6 bases between the two ends. Germline assignment: CDR1 LGHNT and CDR2 FRNRAP. The CDR3 sequence is 11 residues long. The full variable domain, rest sourced from reference TRBV12-5 and TRBJ1-1, is DARVTQTPRHKVTEMGQEVTMRCQPILGHNTVFWYRQTMMQGLELLAYFRNRAPLDDSGMPKDRFSAEMPDATLATLKIQPSEPRDSAVYFCASGSNPEAFFGQGTRLTVV.

This sequence joins TRBV13 and TRBJ2-2; no reliable D call. V shed 3 bases and J shed 2 bases, with 13 bases lying between them. Per the germline V gene, CDR1 is PRHDT and CDR2 is FYEKMQ (reference sequence). The CDR3 sequence is 16 residues long. The CDR3 coding sequence is TGTGCCAGCAGCTTTAGTTCAGCAGGAAACACCGGGGAGCTGTTTTTT. It codes for CASSFSSAGNTGELFF. The entire variable domain, with the rest obtained from reference TRBV13 and TRBJ2-2, is as follows: AAGVIQSPRHLIKEKRETATLKCYPIPRHDTVYWYQQGPGQDPQFLISFYEKMQSDKGSIPDRFSAQQFSDYHSELNMSSLELGDSALYFCASSFSSAGNTGELFFGEGSRLTVL.

The chain has TRBV5-1 and TRBJ1-1; TRBD1 agrees at 8 bases. The J segment lost 11 bases and the V segment lost 0 bases, leaving 18 bases of the junction unmatched. Per germline, CDR1 SGHRS and CDR2 YFSETQ. This CDR3 contains 17 residues. The CDR3, as DNA: TGCGCCAGCAGCTTGGTGACAGGGGACATTTCCCTTCGGGGGGCTTTCTTT. Translation: CASSLVTGDISLRGAFF.

The chain joins TRBV5-5 to TRBJ2-7, with 7 positions matching TRBD2. Germline trimming cut 0 bases from V and 4 bases from J; bases unmatched to any gene: 10. The CDR3 extends over 16 amino acids. Germline CDR1 SGHKS, CDR2 YYEKEE (reference sequence). DNA of the CDR3: TGTGCCAGCAGCTTGGCCGAACGGGAGGACTTATACGAGCAGTACTTC. Protein sequence: CASSLAEREDLYEQYF.

The J gene is TRBJ2-1, the V gene TRBV18; 7 positions agree with TRBD2. The CDR3 totals 13 residues. Germline V gene data show CDR1 as KGHSH and CDR2 as LQKENI. Unmatched junction bases numbered 2, after V lost 4 bases and J lost 5 bases. The CDR3 DNA follows: TGTGCCAGCTCACGGGGGGGGAACAATGAGCAGTTCTTC. Protein sequence: CASSRGGNNEQFF.

The chain uses TRBV27 and TRBJ1-5, with D maybe TRBD1 (5 bases). With 2 bases removed from V and 4 bases from J, the gap between germline ends came to 15 bases. The CDR3 runs 16 residues. CDR1 MNHEY and CDR2 SMNVEV come from the germline V gene (reference sequence). This CDR3 reads CASSLGLGRTNQPQHF. Written as DNA, the CDR3 is TGTGCCAGCAGTTTAGGATTGGGGCGGACGAATCAGCCCCAGCATTTT.

The chain combines TRBV30 with TRBJ2-5; a weak D match, TRBD1 (5 bases). Germline CDR1 is GTSNPN and CDR2 is SVGIG (reference sequence). This CDR3 region has 12 residues. V was shortened by 4 bases and J by 2 bases, with 8 bases between the two germline ends. The CDR3 sequence: CAWKGSQETQYF. The CDR3 nucleotides are TGTGCCTGGAAGGGGTCGCAAGAGACCCAGTACTTC.